The 21 T cell receptor beta chains reported below all come from one sample, sequenced in a study of T cell clonality in common variable immunodeficiency. Notes on the study in general: Reportedly, TCR beta sequences from common variable immunodeficiency showed fewer deletions and N-nucleotide insertions.

These receptors have no known antigen. Assay used: immunoSEQ multiplex PCR; TCRdb lists only in-frame clones, some missing. The sample holds thousands of clones, and no clone turns up only once. The sequenced material came from peripheral blood mononuclear cells. These receptor sequences come from a human donor with common variable immunodeficiency.

Of note for this clone: The read finishes 3 residues shy of the CDR3 end, and the germline J gene is used to complete it. V gene TRBV7-2 combines with J gene TRBJ2-3, with D tentatively TRBD1 (5 bases). Germline CDR1 and CDR2: SGHTA and FQGNSA. The CDR3 consists of 12 residues. The CDR3 bases that were read are TGTGCCAGCAGCTTAGGGGGCGGCACG. Translation gives CASSLGGGT. The full CDR3 protein is CASSLGGGTQYF.

By share of the sample, this clone is medium-sized. The CDR3 end is not reached by the read, which stops 3 residues before it; the germline J gene fills it in. The chain combines TRBV6-2 or TRBV6-3 with TRBJ1-6; 7 bases agree with TRBD1. J lost 11 bases, V lost 2 bases, and 3 bases had no gene match. Germline-derived CDR1 and CDR2 are MNHEY and SVGEGT. The CDR3 totals 13 residues. The sequenced part of the CDR3 DNA is TGTGCCAGCAGTTACCCGGGACAGCCACCC. Translating it yields CASSYPGQPP. The entire CDR3 sequence reads CASSYPGQPPLHF.

Within the sample, this clone is large. The read gets to within 3 residues of the CDR3 end, and the germline J gene fills in the rest. The rearrangement joins TRBV5-1 to TRBJ2-7; possibly TRBD1 for D (5 bases). CDR1 SGHRS and CDR2 YFSETQ come from the germline V gene. The CDR3 is 15 amino acids. The V gene lost 0 bases and the J gene lost 2 bases, with 12 bases spanning the gap. The sequenced CDR3 bases are TGCGCCAGCAGCTTGGGGAGTACAGGAACCTACGAG. Its translation is CASSLGSTGTYE. The entire CDR3 protein is CASSLGSTGTYEQYF.

The sequenced CDR3 bases are TGTGCCAGTAGACGACAGGTGAATCAGCCC. The encoded protein is CASRRQVNQP. In full, the CDR3 reads CASRRQVNQPQHF. The genes are TRBV19 and TRBJ1-5; D may be TRBD1 (6 bases). The CDR3 end falls 3 residues outside the read, so it is completed with the germline J gene. The CDR3 is made up of 13 amino acids. Germline lookup yields CDR1 LNHDA and CDR2 SQIVND (reference sequence). V lost 6 bases and J lost 4, with 10 bases in between.

This clone was picked up many times. The read ends 3 residues before the CDR3 terminus; that terminus is restored from the germline J gene. This sequence joins TRBV12-3 or TRBV12-4 and TRBJ2-7; 9 bases fit TRBD2. This CDR3 has 16 amino acids. V was clipped by 2 bases and J by 4 bases; unmatched bases: 9. The part of the CDR3 DNA that was read is TGTGCCAGCAGTTTAAATAGCGGGAGCTCTCGGTACGAG. It codes for CASSLNSGSSRYE. The entire CDR3 protein is CASSLNSGSSRYEQYF.

Partial CDR3 DNA: TGTGCCAGCAGTGAAACCGGGACAGACCCAGATACG. It encodes CASSETGTDPDT. The complete CDR3 sequence is CASSETGTDPDTQYF. This chain connects TRBV6-4 to TRBJ2-3; 7 nucleotides agree with TRBD1. The read terminates 3 residues before the CDR3 end, so the remaining end is supplied by the germline J gene. Germline trimming cut 3 bases from V and 4 bases from J; bases unmatched to any gene: 7. This CDR3 comprises 15 residues. CDR1 MRHNA and CDR2 SNTAGT come from the germline V gene.

The table lists this clone with a few counts. The CDR3 extends 3 residues past the end of the read, so its final part is completed from the germline J gene. The rearrangement joins TRBV7-9 to TRBJ2-7; either TRBD1 or TRBD2 may fit D (5 bases each). V was cut by 6 bases and J by 4 bases, with 13 bases left in between. Germline CDR1 is SEHNR and CDR2 is FQNEAQ (reference sequence). The CDR3 is made up of 13 amino acids. The CDR3 spells CASREGLSYEQYF. The CDR3 bases that were read are TGTGCCAGCAGAGAGGGGCTTTCGTACGAG.

This clone was counted a few times. The read is 3 residues too short to cover the CDR3 end, so that end is filled in from the germline J gene. The gene calls are TRBV7-2 and TRBJ2-7; the match to TRBD1 covers 8 bases. In germline, CDR1 is SGHTA, CDR2 FQGNSA. CDR3 length: 15 amino acids. Trimming took 5 bases from V and 2 from J; bases not matched to a gene: 8. CDR3 in amino acids: CASSRGGTGTYEQYF. CDR3 DNA (partial): TGTGCCAGCAGCAGAGGCGGGACAGGCACCTACGAG. Variable domain in full (rest from reference TRBV7-2 and TRBJ2-7): GAGVSQSPSNKVTEKGKDVELRCDPISGHTALYWYRQSLGQGLEFLIYFQGNSAPDKSGLPSDRFSAERTGGSVSTLTIQRTQQEDSAVYLCASSRGGTGTYEQYFGPGTRLTVT.

A note on this clone: The observed sequence ends 3 residues before the CDR3 terminus, with the missing tail filled in from the germline J gene. The V call is TRBV7-2, the J call TRBJ1-5; D ambiguous. From germline, CDR1 is SGHTA and CDR2 FQGNSA. The CDR3 is 12 amino acids. The germline V and J ends were trimmed by 4 bases and 4 bases, with 5 bases remaining between them. CDR3 DNA, as far as it was read: TGTGCCAGCAGCTCCGGGAATCAGCCC. Its protein is CASSSGNQP. The whole CDR3 region reads CASSSGNQPQHF. The variable domain in full, completed from reference TRBV7-2 and TRBJ1-5, reads GAGVSQSPSNKVTEKGKDVELRCDPISGHTALYWYRQSLGQGLEFLIYFQGNSAPDKSGLPSDRFSAERTGGSVSTLTIQRTQQEDSAVYLCASSSGNQPQHFGDGTRLSIL.

On this clone itself: Germline is not matched at one junction end, which may reflect a read error. The CDR3 goes on 3 residues after the read ends, and that part is filled in from the germline J gene. This chain connects TRBV7-6 to TRBJ2-2; 8 bases line up with TRBD1. Germline values: CDR1 SGHVS, CDR2 FNYEAQ. The length of the CDR3 is 14 residues. The CDR3 bases that were read are TGTGCCATTCGGACAGGGACGGGCACCAGGGAG. Residues: CAIRTGTGTRE. The whole CDR3 protein reads CAIRTGTGTRELFF.

This clone showed up just a few times. The CDR3 end falls 3 residues outside the read, so it is completed with the germline J gene. This chain links TRBV2 with TRBJ2-7; 13 nucleotides agree with TRBD2. The CDR3 covers 14 residues. Unmatched junction bases numbered 1, after V lost 6 bases and J lost 2 bases. Per the germline V gene, CDR1 is SNHLY and CDR2 is FYNNEI. CDR3 residues: CASRGTSGTYEQYF. CDR3 DNA, as far as it was read: TGTGCCAGCAGAGGGACTAGCGGGACCTACGAG.

This clone occurred a few times. Read data end 3 residues before the CDR3 end; the end is taken from the germline J gene. The J gene is TRBJ1-6, the V gene TRBV19; no reliable D call. The germline CDR1 and CDR2 sequences are LNHDA and SQIVND (reference sequence). The CDR3 covers 14 residues. V was trimmed by 1 base and J by 10 bases, leaving 11 bases between them. CDR3 loop: CASSIVSPYSPLHF. The CDR3 bases that were read are TGTGCCAGTAGTATAGTAAGCCCGTACTCACCC.

This clone was seen a handful of times. The read ends 3 residues shy of where the CDR3 ends; the end is completed using the germline J gene. This chain uses TRBV20-1 with TRBJ2-1; 10 nucleotides align to TRBD2. V was clipped by 3 bases and J by 8 bases; unmatched bases: 10. Germline loops: CDR1 DFQATT, CDR2 SNEGSKA (reference sequence). CDR3 length: 15 residues. The DNA read from the CDR3 is TGCAGTGCTAGCTACACCGGGACTAGCGCGGATGAG. As protein: CSASYTGTSADE. The entire CDR3 is CSASYTGTSADEQFF.

This clone was observed at least ten times. Incomplete CDR3 DNA: TGTGCCAGCAGCTTAGAGGGCCGCTACGAG. Protein: CASSLEGRYE. The whole CDR3 sequence reads CASSLEGRYEQYF. The V call is TRBV7-2, the J call TRBJ2-7; no reliable D call. The CDR3 end lies 3 residues beyond the end of the read and is filled in from the germline J gene. CDR3 length: 13 amino acids. V gave up 1 base and J gave up 3 bases, with 7 bases separating them. Germline V gene sequence: CDR1 SGHTA, CDR2 FQGNSA.

Turning to this clone: The CDR3 extends 3 residues past the end of the read, so its final part is completed from the germline J gene. The chain has TRBV5-1 and TRBJ1-2; 11 bases fit TRBD1. Germline V gene sequence: CDR1 SGHRS, CDR2 YFSETQ. This CDR3 has 15 residues. The CDR3 here is CASSTISDRGRGYTF. CDR3 DNA (partial): TGCGCCAGCAGCACTATCTCGGACAGGGGGCGCGGC.

By share, this clone ranks as medium-sized. The CDR3 goes on 3 residues after the read ends, and that part is filled in from the germline J gene. V is TRBV9 and J is TRBJ2-1; 9 positions match TRBD2. From germline, CDR1 is SGDLS and CDR2 YYNGEE. The CDR3 runs 14 residues. Trimming cost V 4 bases and J 6 bases; bases outside gene matches: 5. This CDR3 is CASSLIAGVNEQFF. The sequenced CDR3 bases are TGTGCCAGCAGCCTAATAGCGGGAGTCAATGAG.

In this sample, this clone is medium-sized. The read gets to within 3 residues of the CDR3 end, and the germline J gene fills in the rest. This rearrangement joins TRBV19 to TRBJ2-5; 7 bases map to TRBD2. The CDR3 sequence is 16 residues long. V lost 1 base and J lost 0; bases outside the gene matches: 5. Germline V gene lookup returns CDR1 LNHDA and CDR2 SQIVND (reference sequence). The part of the CDR3 DNA that was read is TGTGCCAGTAGTATAGGAGGAGCGGGGAACCAAGAGACC. Its translation: CASSIGGAGNQET. The entire CDR3 protein is CASSIGGAGNQETQYF.

This clone was observed a handful of times. The read is 3 residues too short to cover the CDR3 end, so that end is filled in from the germline J gene. V and J are TRBV7-2 and TRBJ2-1; D is uncertain. From germline, CDR1 is SGHTA and CDR2 FQGNSA. There are 12 residues in the CDR3. Trimming shortened V by 3 bases and J by 7 bases, and 7 bases separated the two germline ends. Incomplete CDR3 DNA: TGTGCCAGCAGCTTTACGGTGAATGAG. This sequence encodes CASSFTVNE. The entire CDR3 reads CASSFTVNEQFF. The full variable domain, in which reference TRBV7-2 and TRBJ2-1 provide the parts outside the CDR3, is GAGVSQSPSNKVTEKGKDVELRCDPISGHTALYWYRQSLGQGLEFLIYFQGNSAPDKSGLPSDRFSAERTGGSVSTLTIQRTQQEDSAVYLCASSFTVNEQFFGPGTRLTVL.

This clone has ten or more counts. The CDR3 end is not reached by the read, which stops 3 residues before it; the germline J gene fills it in. The rearrangement links TRBV29-1 to TRBJ1-1; TRBD1 agrees at 9 bases. The CDR3 sequence is 10 residues long. Germline values: CDR1 SQVTM, CDR2 ANQGSEA. The covered CDR3 bases are TGCAGCGTGGGACAGGGAGAA. Translating it yields CSVGQGE. The complete CDR3 reads CSVGQGEAFF.

There are many counts of this clone. The CDR3 end lies 3 residues beyond the end of the read and is filled in from the germline J gene. The chain uses TRBV24-1 and TRBJ2-7; D may correspond to TRBD1 or TRBD2 (6 bases each). The CDR3 covers 15 residues. CDR1 and CDR2 from the germline V gene are KGHDR and SFDVKD. V lost 1 base to trimming and J lost 3 bases, with 12 bases between them. CDR3 DNA, as far as it was read: TGTGCCACCAGTGATTTTACACAGGGAGGCTACGAG. Translating gives CATSDFTQGGYE. The full CDR3 is CATSDFTQGGYEQYF.

This clone is large (0.1 to 1%) by share. The read ends 3 residues before the CDR3 terminus; that terminus is restored from the germline J gene. This chain links TRBV13 with TRBJ1-1; D is perhaps TRBD1 (5 bases). V lost 4 bases and J 7 bases, leaving 16 bases between the germline ends. Germline V CDR1 and CDR2: PRHDT, FYEKMQ (reference sequence). The CDR3 consists of 14 residues. The sequenced part of the CDR3 DNA is TGTGCCAGCAGCTCCGCCGGGCAGGGACTTGAA. This encodes CASSSAGQGLE. The entire CDR3 protein reads CASSSAGQGLEAFF.